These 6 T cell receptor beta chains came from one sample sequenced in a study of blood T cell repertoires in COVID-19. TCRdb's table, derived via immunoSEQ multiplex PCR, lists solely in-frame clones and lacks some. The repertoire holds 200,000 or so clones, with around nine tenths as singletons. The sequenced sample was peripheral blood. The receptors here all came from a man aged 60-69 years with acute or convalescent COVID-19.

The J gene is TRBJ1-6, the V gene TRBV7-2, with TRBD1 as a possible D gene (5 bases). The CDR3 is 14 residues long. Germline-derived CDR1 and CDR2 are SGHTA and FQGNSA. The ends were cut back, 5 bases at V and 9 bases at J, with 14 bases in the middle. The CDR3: CASSPGLTSSPLHF. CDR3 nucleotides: TGTGCCAGCAGCCCGGGACTAACGAGTTCACCCCTCCACTTT.

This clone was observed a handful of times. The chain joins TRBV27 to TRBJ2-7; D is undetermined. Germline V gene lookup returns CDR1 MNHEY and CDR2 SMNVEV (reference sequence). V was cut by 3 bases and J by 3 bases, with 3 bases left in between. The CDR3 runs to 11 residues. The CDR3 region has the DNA TGTGCCAGCAGTTTCGGCTACGAGCAGTACTTC. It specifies CASSFGYEQYF.

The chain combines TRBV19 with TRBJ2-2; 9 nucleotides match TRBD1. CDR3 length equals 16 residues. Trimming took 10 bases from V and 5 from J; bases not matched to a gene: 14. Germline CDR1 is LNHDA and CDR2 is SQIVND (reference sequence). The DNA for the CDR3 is TGTGCCACCACCTCCCGGGACAGGGTAGGAACCGGGGAGCTGTTTTTT. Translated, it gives CATTSRDRVGTGELFF.

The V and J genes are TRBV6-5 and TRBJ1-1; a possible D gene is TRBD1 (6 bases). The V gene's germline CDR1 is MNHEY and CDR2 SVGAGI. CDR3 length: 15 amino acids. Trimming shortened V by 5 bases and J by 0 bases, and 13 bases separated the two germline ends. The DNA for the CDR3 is TGTGCCAGCAGTCAACAGGGTCTTATGAACACTGAAGCTTTCTTT. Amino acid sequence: CASSQQGLMNTEAFF.

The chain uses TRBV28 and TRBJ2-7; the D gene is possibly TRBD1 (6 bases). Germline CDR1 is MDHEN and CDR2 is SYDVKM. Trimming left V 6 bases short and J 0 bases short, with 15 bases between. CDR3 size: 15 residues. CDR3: CASSVPGQLSYEQYF. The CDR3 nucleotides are TGTGCCAGCAGCGTTCCGGGACAACTCTCCTACGAGCAGTACTTC.

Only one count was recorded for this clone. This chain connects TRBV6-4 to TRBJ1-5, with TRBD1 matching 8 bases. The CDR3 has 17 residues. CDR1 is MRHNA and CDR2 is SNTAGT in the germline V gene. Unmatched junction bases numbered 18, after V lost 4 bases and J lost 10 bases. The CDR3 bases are TGTGCCAGCAGTGTACCCGGGGGAGGACAGGGCCCCAGTCCCCAGCATTTT. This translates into CASSVPGGGQGPSPQHF.